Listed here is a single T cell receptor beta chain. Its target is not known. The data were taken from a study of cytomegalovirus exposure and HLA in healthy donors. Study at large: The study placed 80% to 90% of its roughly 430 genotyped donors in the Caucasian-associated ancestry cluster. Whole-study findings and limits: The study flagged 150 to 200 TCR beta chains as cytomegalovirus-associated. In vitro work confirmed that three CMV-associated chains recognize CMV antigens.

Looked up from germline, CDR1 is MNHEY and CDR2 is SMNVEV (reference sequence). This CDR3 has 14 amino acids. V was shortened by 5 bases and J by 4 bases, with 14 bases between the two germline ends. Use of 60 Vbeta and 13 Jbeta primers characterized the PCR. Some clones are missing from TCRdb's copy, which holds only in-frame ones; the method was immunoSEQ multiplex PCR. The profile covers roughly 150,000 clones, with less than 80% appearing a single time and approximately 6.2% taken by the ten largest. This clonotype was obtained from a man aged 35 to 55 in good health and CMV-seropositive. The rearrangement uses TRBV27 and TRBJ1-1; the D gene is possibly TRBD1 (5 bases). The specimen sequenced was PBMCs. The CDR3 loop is CASSEAGRSTEAFF. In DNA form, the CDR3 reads TGTGCCAGCAGTGAGGCGGGACGGAGCACTGAAGCTTTCTTT.